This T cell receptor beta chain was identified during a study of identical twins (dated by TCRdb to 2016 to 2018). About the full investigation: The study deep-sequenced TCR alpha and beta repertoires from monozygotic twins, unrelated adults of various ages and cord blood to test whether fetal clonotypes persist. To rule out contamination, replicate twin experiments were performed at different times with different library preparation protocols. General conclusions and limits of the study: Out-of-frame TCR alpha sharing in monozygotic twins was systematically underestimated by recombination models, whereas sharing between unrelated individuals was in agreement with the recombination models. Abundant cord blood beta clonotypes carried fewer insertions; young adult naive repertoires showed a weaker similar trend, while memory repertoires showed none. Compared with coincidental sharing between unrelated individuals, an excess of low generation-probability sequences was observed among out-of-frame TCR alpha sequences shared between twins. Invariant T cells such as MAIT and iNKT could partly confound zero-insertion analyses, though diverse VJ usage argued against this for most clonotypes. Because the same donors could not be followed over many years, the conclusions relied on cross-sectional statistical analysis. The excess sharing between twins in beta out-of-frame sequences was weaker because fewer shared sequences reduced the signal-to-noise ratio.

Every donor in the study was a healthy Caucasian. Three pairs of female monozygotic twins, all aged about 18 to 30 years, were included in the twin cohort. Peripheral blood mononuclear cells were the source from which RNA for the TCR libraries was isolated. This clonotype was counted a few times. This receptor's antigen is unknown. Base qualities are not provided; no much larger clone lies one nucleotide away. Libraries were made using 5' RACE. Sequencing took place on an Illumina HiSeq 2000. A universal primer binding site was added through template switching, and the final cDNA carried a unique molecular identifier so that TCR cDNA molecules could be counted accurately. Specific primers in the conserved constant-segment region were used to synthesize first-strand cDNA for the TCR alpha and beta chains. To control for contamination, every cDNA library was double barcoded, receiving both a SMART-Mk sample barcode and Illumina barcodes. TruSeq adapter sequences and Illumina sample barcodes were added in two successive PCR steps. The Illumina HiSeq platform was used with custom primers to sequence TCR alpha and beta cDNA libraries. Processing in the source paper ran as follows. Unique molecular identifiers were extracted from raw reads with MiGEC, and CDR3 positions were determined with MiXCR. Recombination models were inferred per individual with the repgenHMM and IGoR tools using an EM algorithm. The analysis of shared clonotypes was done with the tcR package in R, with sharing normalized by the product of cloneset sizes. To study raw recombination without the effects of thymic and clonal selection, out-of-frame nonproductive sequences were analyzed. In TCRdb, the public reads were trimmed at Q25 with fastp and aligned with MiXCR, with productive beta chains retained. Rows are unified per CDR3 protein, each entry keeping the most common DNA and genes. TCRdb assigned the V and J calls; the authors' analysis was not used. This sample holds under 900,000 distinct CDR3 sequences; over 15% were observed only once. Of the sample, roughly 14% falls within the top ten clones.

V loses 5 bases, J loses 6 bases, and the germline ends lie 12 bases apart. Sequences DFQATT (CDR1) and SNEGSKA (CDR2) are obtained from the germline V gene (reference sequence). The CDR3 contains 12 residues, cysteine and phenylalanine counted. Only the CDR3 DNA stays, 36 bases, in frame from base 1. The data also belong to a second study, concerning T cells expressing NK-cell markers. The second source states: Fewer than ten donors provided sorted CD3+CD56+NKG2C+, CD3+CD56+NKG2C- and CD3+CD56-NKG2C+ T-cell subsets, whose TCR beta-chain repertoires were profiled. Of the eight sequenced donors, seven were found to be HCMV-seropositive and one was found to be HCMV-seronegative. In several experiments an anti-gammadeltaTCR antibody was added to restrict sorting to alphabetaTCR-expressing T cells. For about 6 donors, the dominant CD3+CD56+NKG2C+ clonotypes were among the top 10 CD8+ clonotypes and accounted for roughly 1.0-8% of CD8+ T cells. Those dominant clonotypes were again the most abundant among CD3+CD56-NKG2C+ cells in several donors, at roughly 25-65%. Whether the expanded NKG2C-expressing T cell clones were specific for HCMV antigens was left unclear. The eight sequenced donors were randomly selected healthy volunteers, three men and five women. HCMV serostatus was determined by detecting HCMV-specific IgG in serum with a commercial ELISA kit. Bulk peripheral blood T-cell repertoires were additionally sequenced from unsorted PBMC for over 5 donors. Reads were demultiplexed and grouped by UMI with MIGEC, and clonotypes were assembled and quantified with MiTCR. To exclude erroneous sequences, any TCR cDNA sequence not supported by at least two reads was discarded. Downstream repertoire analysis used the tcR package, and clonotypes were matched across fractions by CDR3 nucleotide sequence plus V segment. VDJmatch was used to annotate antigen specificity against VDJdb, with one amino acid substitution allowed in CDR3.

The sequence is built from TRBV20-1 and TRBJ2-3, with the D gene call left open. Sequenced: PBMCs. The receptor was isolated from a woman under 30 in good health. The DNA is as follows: TGCAGTGCTCGTGTAGGCTTTGATACGCAGTATTTT. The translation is CSARVGFDTQYF.